One sample yielded the 19 T cell receptor beta chains listed below, sequenced in a study of cytomegalovirus exposure and HLA in healthy donors. The PCR employed 60 Vbeta primers together with 13 Jbeta primers. This table comes from immunoSEQ multiplex PCR, and its TCRdb copy is limited to in-frame clones, with some not included. The data show some 160,000 clones, roughly three quarters seen once. Sample: PBMCs. These receptor sequences come from a woman aged 40 to 49 in good health and CMV-seronegative.

This rearrangement joins TRBV6-5 to TRBJ2-3; D remains ambiguous. Trimming took 6 bases from V and 0 from J, leaving 10 bases between them. Germline lookup yields CDR1 MNHEY and CDR2 SVGAGI. The CDR3 extends over 14 amino acids. This CDR3 is CASSRILSTDTQYF. The CDR3 DNA follows: TGTGCCAGCAGCCGCATCCTAAGCACAGATACGCAGTATTTT.

The rearrangement links TRBV5-1 to TRBJ2-7; the D gene is possibly TRBD2 (7 bases). Germline assignment: CDR1 SGHRS and CDR2 YFSETQ. V was trimmed by 0 bases and J by 3 bases, leaving 16 bases between them. The CDR3 covers 16 residues. Here the CDR3 reads CASSLAAGGGLYEQYF. In DNA, the CDR3 is TGCGCCAGCAGCTTGGCCGCGGGCGGGGGCCTCTACGAGCAGTACTTC. The variable domain in full, with the rest retrieved from reference TRBV5-1 and TRBJ2-7, is KAGVTQTPRYLIKTRGQQVTLSCSPISGHRSVSWYQQTPGQGLQFLFEYFSETQRNKGNFPGRFSGRQFSNSRSEMNVSTLELGDSALYLCASSLAAGGGLYEQYFGPGTRLTVT.

This clone was recorded once. The chain uses TRBV11-2 and TRBJ2-3; D call uncertain. Germline V gene sequence: CDR1 SGHAT, CDR2 FQNNGV. This CDR3 region has 19 residues. V shed 1 base and J shed 1 base, with 21 bases lying between them. The CDR3 DNA reads TGTGCCAGCAGCTTAGCCCCGACCCATAACAGAGTCCGCACAGATACGCAGTATTTT. Its protein product is CASSLAPTHNRVRTDTQYF.

Only a few counts were recorded for this clone. At the DNA level, this CDR3 is encoded by other sequences in the same sample as well. V gene TRBV19 combines with J gene TRBJ1-2; D call uncertain. Germline lookup yields CDR1 LNHDA and CDR2 SQIVND (reference sequence). The CDR3 extends over 15 amino acids. V was cut by 3 bases and J by 0 bases, with 11 bases left in between. The chain's CDR3 is CASSIISSSNYGYTF. The CDR3 DNA follows: TGTGCCAGTAGTATTATTAGCAGCTCTAACTATGGCTACACCTTC.

The rearrangement links TRBV5-1 to TRBJ2-3; D is unclear. Germline-derived CDR1 and CDR2 are SGHRS and YFSETQ. The CDR3 runs 16 residues. Trimming stripped 0 bases from V and 2 bases from J, with 13 bases between. The CDR3 reads CASSLGLRGSTDTQYF. Here the CDR3 DNA reads TGCGCCAGCAGCTTGGGACTGAGAGGATCCACAGATACGCAGTATTTT. Complete variable domain (other parts from reference TRBV5-1 and TRBJ2-3): KAGVTQTPRYLIKTRGQQVTLSCSPISGHRSVSWYQQTPGQGLQFLFEYFSETQRNKGNFPGRFSGRQFSNSRSEMNVSTLELGDSALYLCASSLGLRGSTDTQYFGPGTRLTVL.

The V call is TRBV5-4, the J call TRBJ2-3; D not resolved. CDR1 is SGHNT and CDR2 is YYREEE in the germline V gene (reference sequence). The CDR3 is 13 amino acids. Trimming left V 4 bases short and J 2 bases short, with 8 bases between. The CDR3 sequence is CASSLYPTDTQYF. The CDR3 bases are TGTGCCAGCAGCCTATACCCCACAGATACGCAGTATTTT.

This chain connects TRBV13 to TRBJ2-7; D is perhaps TRBD2 (6 bases). The V end lost 0 bases, the J end lost 2 bases, and 11 bases lay between the germline ends. This CDR3 has 15 residues. CDR1 and CDR2 from the germline V gene are PRHDT and FYEKMQ (reference sequence). CDR3 residues: CASSLGGRGTYEQYF. In DNA form, the CDR3 reads TGTGCCAGCAGCTTAGGCGGGAGAGGCACCTACGAGCAGTACTTC.

The gene calls are TRBV19 and TRBJ2-7, with 8 bases matching TRBD1. The CDR3 loop spans 15 amino acids. V was pared by 6 bases and J by 3 bases, with 10 bases of the junction left unmatched. Germline V gene sequence: CDR1 LNHDA, CDR2 SQIVND (reference sequence). This CDR3 reads CASRPDRGAIYEQYF. CDR3 DNA: TGTGCCAGTAGGCCTGACAGGGGAGCTATCTACGAGCAGTACTTC.

This sequence joins TRBV18 and TRBJ2-7, with a tentative D call TRBD1 (6 bases). The CDR3 runs to 14 residues. The germline V gene has CDR1 KGHSH and CDR2 LQKENI. Trimming took 3 bases from V and 6 from J, leaving 15 bases between them. The CDR3 nucleotides read TGTGCCAGCTCACCCTGGGACAATAGAGGCGAGCAGTACTTC. Translated: CASSPWDNRGEQYF.

The chain is built from TRBV6-1 and TRBJ2-1; TRBD2 aligns across 7 bases. The germline CDR1 and CDR2 sequences are MNHNS and SASEGT. This CDR3 has 14 amino acids. The junction had 5 bases not matched to a gene; V was cut back by 7 bases and J by 2 bases. The CDR3 nucleotides are TGTGCCAGCACCCCGGGGAGGGCCTACAATGAGCAGTTCTTC. Its translation: CASTPGRAYNEQFF.

The V and J genes are TRBV13 and TRBJ1-1; no definite D call. With 5 bases removed from V and 1 base from J, the gap between germline ends came to 11 bases. The germline gives CDR1 PRHDT, CDR2 FYEKMQ (reference sequence). The CDR3 loop spans 14 amino acids. The CDR3 region is CASSLFTGNTEAFF. The CDR3 coding sequence is TGTGCCAGCAGCCTATTTACCGGGAACACTGAAGCTTTCTTT.

The chain employs TRBV11-2 and TRBJ1-1; D possibly corresponds to TRBD1 (5 bases). The CDR3 covers 12 residues. The germline V and J ends were trimmed by 11 bases and 0 bases, with 10 bases remaining between them. Germline values: CDR1 SGHAT, CDR2 FQNNGV. CDR3 sequence: CASGGMNTEAFF. The CDR3, as DNA: TGTGCCTCTGGGGGGATGAACACTGAAGCTTTCTTT.

The V call is TRBV11-2, the J call TRBJ1-2, with D perhaps TRBD1 (5 bases). Germline values: CDR1 SGHAT, CDR2 FQNNGV. The CDR3 totals 18 residues. Trimming cost V 0 bases and J 4 bases, with 21 bases left between them. The CDR3 coding sequence is TGTGCCAGCAGCTTAGATCGGGCTAGCGGGGGAAGGGGCTATGGCTACACCTTC. It translates to CASSLDRASGGRGYGYTF.

J is TRBJ2-3 and V is TRBV5-4, with 10 bases fitting TRBD2. The CDR3 covers 18 residues. J gave up 0 bases and V 2 bases, and 9 bases lay outside the gene matches. CDR1 and CDR2 from the germline V gene are SGHNT and YYREEE (reference sequence). The CDR3 region is CASSLRSGGVSSTDTQYF. In DNA form, the CDR3 reads TGTGCCAGCAGCTTAAGGAGCGGGGGGGTCTCAAGCACAGATACGCAGTATTTT. The full variable domain, its missing parts supplied by reference TRBV5-4 and TRBJ2-3, is ETGVTQSPTHLIKTRGQQVTLRCSSQSGHNTVSWYQQALGQGPQFIFQYYREEENGRGNFPPRFSGLQFPNYSSELNVNALELDDSALYLCASSLRSGGVSSTDTQYFGPGTRLTVL.

The chain is built from TRBV11-2 and TRBJ1-1, with D maybe TRBD1 (6 bases). Germline V gives CDR1 SGHAT, CDR2 FQNNGV. The CDR3 is made up of 15 amino acids. The V end lost 4 bases, the J end lost 4 bases, and 16 bases lay between the germline ends. CDR3 residues: CASSSVWGPGTEAFF. Here the CDR3 DNA reads TGTGCCAGCAGCTCCGTTTGGGGGCCGGGCACTGAAGCTTTCTTT.

The J gene is TRBJ2-7, the V gene TRBV30, with 8 bases aligning to TRBD1. The V gene's germline CDR1 is GTSNPN and CDR2 SVGIG (reference sequence). V was clipped by 5 bases and J by 0 bases; unmatched bases: 3. The CDR3 contains 13 residues. The CDR3 loop is CAWGQGLSYEQYF. For the CDR3, the DNA is TGTGCCTGGGGACAGGGACTCTCCTACGAGCAGTACTTC.

This clone was seen a single time. This chain joins TRBV9 and TRBJ1-1; no clear D gene. V was pared by 0 bases and J by 0 bases, with 12 bases between. Germline V CDR1 and CDR2: SGDLS, YYNGEE. The CDR3 extends over 16 amino acids. Written as DNA, the CDR3 is TGTGCCAGCAGCGTAGGGGAGGGAGCAATGAACACTGAAGCTTTCTTT. Amino acid sequence: CASSVGEGAMNTEAFF.

Here the CDR3 DNA reads TGTGCCAGCCAAGCCACGGGGTCCTACGAGCAGTACTTC. It yields the protein CASQATGSYEQYF. V gene TRBV6-1 combines with J gene TRBJ2-7; weak D call: TRBD2 (5 bases). The ends were cut back, 8 bases at V and 1 base at J, with 12 bases in the middle. The CDR3 is 13 residues long. Germline-derived CDR1 and CDR2 are MNHNS and SASEGT.

Comment on this clone: One end of the junction is discordant with germline, which a read error may explain. The chain uses TRBV7-9 and TRBJ1-4; D is unclear. In germline, CDR1 is SEHNR, CDR2 FQNEAQ (reference sequence). The CDR3 extends over 13 amino acids. The CDR3 sequence is CSSSFPIPGSQAF. The CDR3 nucleotides read TGTTCCAGCAGCTTTCCCATACCCGGGAGCCAAGCTTTT. Complete variable domain (other parts from reference TRBV7-9 and TRBJ1-4): DTGVSQNPRHKITKRGQNVTFRCDPISEHNRLYWYRQTLGQGPEFLTYFQNEAQLEKSRLLSDRFSAERPKGSFSTLEIQRTEQGDSAMYLCSSSFPIPGSQAFGSGTQLSVL.